This TCR beta chain appears in the sequencing data of a study of cytomegalovirus exposure and HLA in healthy donors. Germline V gene sequence: CDR1 MNHEY, CDR2 SVGAGI. The CDR3 extends over 13 amino acids. Trimming shortened V by 2 bases and J by 4 bases, and 6 bases separated the two germline ends. A multiplex PCR was run with 60 Vbeta primers and 13 Jbeta primers. Data came from immunoSEQ multiplex PCR; TCRdb stores just in-frame clones and leaves some out. The table has some 99,000 clones, almost 75% seen once; the top ten hold around 7.7%. Sequenced: PBMCs. V is TRBV6-5 and J is TRBJ1-5, with no clear D. This clonotype was sampled from a man aged 40-50 years in good health and CMV-seronegative. The CDR3 DNA follows: TGTGCCAGCAGTTACCAAACAAATCAGCCCCAGCATTTT. Translating it yields CASSYQTNQPQHF.